This T cell receptor beta chain was sequenced for a study of blood T cell repertoires in COVID-19. Study-level information: Researchers got acute and convalescent COVID-19 samples from the United States, Italy and Spain. PBMCs, B-cell-depleted T cells, or T cells provided the cDNA or gDNA that made up the material.

In the original analysis: Scientists estimated how many nucleated cells there were by amplifying reference gene primers. The method was immunoSEQ multiplex PCR; TCRdb's version includes in-frame clones alone and lacks a portion of them. V, J and clone size were drawn from that table, and D and trimming were deduced from the DNA. The sample lists some 100,000 clones, roughly 92% occurring once. With 5 bases clipped from V and 0 bases from J, the junction kept 5 bases outside the gene matches. The germline V gene encodes CDR1 MGHRA and CDR2 YSYEKL. The CDR3 runs to 15 residues. Input material: peripheral blood. This clonotype was sampled from a man between 65 and 79 years old with acute or convalescent COVID-19. The chain employs TRBV4-1 and TRBJ2-7, with 9 bases lining up with TRBD2. The CDR3 loop is CASSLTSGSSYEQYF. The CDR3 DNA follows: TGCGCCAGCAGCTTGACTAGCGGAAGCTCCTACGAGCAGTACTTC.